The 31 T cell receptor beta chains below all came from one sample that was sequenced in a study of human thymus T cells. The study used thymus tissue resected during corrective heart surgery. Sequencing used immunoSEQ multiplex PCR; TCRdb keeps in-frame clones, though not all of them. This sample carries fewer than 85,000 clones, 85% to 95% of them seen once, and the ten largest clones take 0.034%. The sample consisted of thymus tissue. Receptors originate from a girl under two years old with a congenital heart defect but otherwise immunologically healthy.

The CDR3 coding sequence is TGCGCCAGCAGCTTGAAAACAGGGGGAAGGCCCCAGCATTTT. Its protein product is CASSLKTGGRPQHF. V usage is TRBV5-1 and J usage is TRBJ1-5, with 8 bases fitting TRBD1. The CDR3 has 14 residues. Trimming removed 1 base from V and 9 bases from J; junction bases left unmatched: 6. CDR1 and CDR2 (germline): SGHRS, YFSETQ.

This chain connects TRBV25-1 to TRBJ2-2; D not resolved. The germline CDR1 and CDR2 sequences are MGHDK and SYGVNS. CDR3 length: 11 residues. V lost 6 bases to trimming and J lost 5 bases, with 4 bases between them. CDR3 amino acids: CASRGTGELFF. The DNA of the CDR3 is TGTGCCAGCAGAGGGACCGGGGAGCTGTTTTTT.

V and J are TRBV21-1 and TRBJ1-5. TRBV21-1 corresponds to a pseudogene. There are 16 residues in the CDR3. The CDR3 DNA reads as TGTGCCAGCAGCAAAGAGGAGGGGTATGGCAATCAGCCCCAGCATTTT. This gives the protein CASSKEEGYGNQPQHF.

The rearrangement joins TRBV6-6 to TRBJ1-1; D not resolved. Germline V lookup: CDR1 MNHNY, CDR2 SVGAGI (reference sequence). The length of the CDR3 is 13 residues. V was cut by 0 bases and J by 4 bases, with 6 bases left in between. Here the CDR3 reads CASSYSGGTEAFF. Here the CDR3 DNA reads TGTGCCAGCAGTTACTCGGGTGGCACTGAAGCTTTCTTT.

This chain uses TRBV7-2 with TRBJ1-4; 9 bases match TRBD1. Trimming at V came to 3 bases and at J to 3 bases, leaving 2 bases not matched to a gene. Germline V gene sequence: CDR1 SGHTA, CDR2 FQGNSA. This CDR3 region has 15 residues. CDR3 DNA sequence: TGTGCCAGCAGCTTGACAGGGGGAGCTAATGAAAAACTGTTTTTT. This sequence encodes CASSLTGGANEKLFF.

As for this clone: Its ends do not fully match the called genes, so a read error is possible. V is TRBV7-7 and J is TRBJ2-3; possibly TRBD2 for D (6 bases). Germline CDR1 and CDR2: SSHAT and FNYEAQ (reference sequence). CDR3 length equals 15 residues. CDR3 region: CASSLAAGPTDTQYF. The CDR3 region has the DNA TGTGCTAGCAGCTTAGCCGCGGGGCCCACAGATACGCAGTATTTT. Variable domain in full (rest from reference TRBV7-7 and TRBJ2-3): GAGVSQSPRYKVTKRGQDVTLRCDPISSHATLYWYQQALGQGPEFLTYFNYEAQPDKSGLPSDRFSAERPEGSISTLTIQRTEQRDSAMYRCASSLAAGPTDTQYFGPGTRLTVL.

This clone was detected once. This rearrangement joins TRBV18 to TRBJ2-2, with D perhaps matching TRBD2 (5 bases). V dropped 3 bases and J dropped 6 bases, with 11 bases sitting between them. Per germline, CDR1 KGHSH and CDR2 LQKENI. This CDR3 spans 14 amino acids. DNA for the CDR3: TGTGCCAGCTCACCGGGAACCGGGGCCGGGGAGCTGTTTTTT. Protein product: CASSPGTGAGELFF.

This clone was recorded only once. The chain links TRBV7-2 to TRBJ1-1, with D maybe TRBD1 (5 bases). Germline loops: CDR1 SGHTA, CDR2 FQGNSA. This CDR3 region has 16 residues. V was clipped by 5 bases and J by 1 base, with 17 bases between them. The CDR3 nucleotides are TGTGCCAGCAGCCCTCCCCCTGAGACAGCGAACACTGAAGCTTTCTTT. Its protein product is CASSPPPETANTEAFF.

V gene TRBV5-4 combines with J gene TRBJ2-7; D is perhaps TRBD2 (5 bases). Germline V gene data show CDR1 as SGHNT and CDR2 as YYREEE (reference sequence). V lost 2 bases, J lost 3 bases, and 12 bases lay in between. CDR3 length: 14 residues. The chain's CDR3 is CASSFKGVGYEQYF. As DNA, the CDR3 is TGTGCCAGCAGCTTTAAGGGAGTCGGCTACGAGCAGTACTTC.

CDR3: CASSLGGRDRAEKLFF. CDR3 in DNA: TGTGCCAGCAGCTTGGGGGGACGGGACAGGGCTGAAAAACTGTTTTTT. The chain recombines TRBV5-6 with TRBJ1-4, with 9 bases aligning to TRBD1. This CDR3 is 16 amino acids long. Germline values: CDR1 SGHDT, CDR2 YYEEEE. With V trimmed by 0 bases and J by 7 bases, 7 bases remained unmatched.

The rearrangement uses TRBV27 and TRBJ2-1; D ambiguous. Per germline, CDR1 MNHEY and CDR2 SMNVEV (reference sequence). Trimming took 5 bases from V and 6 from J, leaving 8 bases between them. The CDR3 length is 12 residues. CDR3 in DNA: TGTGCCAGCAGTCCCTTAAGCAATGAGCAGTTCTTC. This sequence encodes CASSPLSNEQFF.

V is TRBV6-5 and J is TRBJ2-1, with 12 bases identical to TRBD2. J lost 6 bases, V lost 4 bases, and 7 bases had no gene match. Germline CDR1 reads MNHEY; CDR2 reads SVGAGI. The CDR3 is 16 amino acids. The CDR3 sequence is CASSFTPTSGGNEQFF. The CDR3, as DNA: TGTGCCAGCAGTTTTACCCCGACTAGCGGGGGCAATGAGCAGTTCTTC.

The rearrangement joins TRBV20-1 to TRBJ2-3; D call uncertain. CDR3 length equals 11 residues. CDR1 and CDR2 (germline): DFQATT, SNEGSKA (reference sequence). The chain's CDR3 is CRGAATDTQYF. The CDR3 DNA follows: TGCAGGGGTGCGGCCACAGATACGCAGTATTTT.

The rearrangement joins TRBV6-1 to TRBJ2-1; D call uncertain. V lost 6 bases, J lost 5 bases, and 11 bases lay in between. The CDR3 is 13 amino acids. Germline values: CDR1 MNHNS, CDR2 SASEGT. CDR3 protein: CASSTTRHNEQFF. The CDR3 DNA reads as TGTGCCAGCAGCACGACCCGGCACAATGAGCAGTTCTTC.

The V gene is TRBV18, the J gene TRBJ1-2, with D possibly TRBD1 on 5 matching bases. The CDR3 has 14 amino acids. V lost 3 bases and J lost 6, with 14 bases in between. CDR1 and CDR2 from the germline V gene are KGHSH and LQKENI. CDR3 in amino acids: CASSPPTVLHGYTF. The CDR3 DNA reads TGTGCCAGCTCACCTCCGACAGTACTCCATGGCTACACCTTC.

The J gene is TRBJ2-1, the V gene TRBV5-1, with TRBD2 as a possible D gene (5 bases). With 4 bases removed from V and 3 bases from J, the gap between germline ends came to 14 bases. Germline CDR1 is SGHRS and CDR2 is YFSETQ. CDR3 length equals 15 residues. The CDR3 coding sequence is TGCGCCAGCAGCCGCGGGCAGCGGAACTACAATGAGCAGTTCTTC. It codes for CASSRGQRNYNEQFF.

CDR3 bases: TGTGCCAGTAGTATAGTCAGGCATGACGATCAGCCCCAGCATTTT. Its translation: CASSIVRHDDQPQHF. V gene TRBV19 combines with J gene TRBJ1-5; D remains unclear. V was pared by 1 base and J by 5 bases, with 12 bases between. The CDR3 has 15 amino acids. Germline values: CDR1 LNHDA, CDR2 SQIVND (reference sequence).

The rearrangement joins TRBV14 to TRBJ1-2, with 12 bases aligning to TRBD1. Per the germline V gene, CDR1 is SGHDN and CDR2 is FVKESK. Trimming removed 4 bases from V and 4 bases from J; junction bases left unmatched: 4. The CDR3 length is 15 residues. Written as DNA, the CDR3 is TGTGCCAGCAGCCCCGGGACAGGGGGCGCCTATGGCTACACCTTC. Protein product: CASSPGTGGAYGYTF. Full variable domain (remainder filled in from reference TRBV14 and TRBJ1-2): EAGVTQFPSHSVIEKGQTVTLRCDPISGHDNLYWYRRVMGKEIKFLLHFVKESKQDESGMPNNRFLAERTGGTYSTLKVQPAELEDSGVYFCASSPGTGGAYGYTFGSGTRLTVV.

The J gene is TRBJ1-6, the V gene TRBV5-1; D is undetermined. Trimming took off 3 bases at V and 9 bases at J, with 13 bases between the two ends. This CDR3 is 14 amino acids long. Germline V lookup: CDR1 SGHRS, CDR2 YFSETQ. This CDR3 is CASSSRAGGSPLHF. The CDR3 DNA reads as TGCGCCAGCAGCTCCCGGGCAGGCGGTTCACCCCTCCACTTT.

The chain uses TRBV4-1 and TRBJ2-5; perhaps TRBD2 as D (7 bases). Trimming pared 0 bases from V and 3 bases from J, leaving 23 bases between. Per germline, CDR1 MGHRA and CDR2 YSYEKL. This CDR3 comprises 19 residues. The CDR3 here is CASSQDCLALGGGKETQYF. In nucleotides, the CDR3 is TGCGCCAGCAGCCAAGATTGCCTAGCCCTGGGAGGGGGGAAAGAGACCCAGTACTTC.

The V and J genes are TRBV7-9 and TRBJ1-2; D gene uncertain. Germline V gives CDR1 SEHNR, CDR2 FQNEAQ (reference sequence). The CDR3 sequence is 17 residues long. V was trimmed by 1 base and J by 1 base, leaving 16 bases between them. The CDR3: CASSLEIGMYFNYGYTF. Here the CDR3 DNA reads TGTGCCAGCAGCTTAGAGATAGGGATGTACTTTAACTATGGCTACACCTTC.

This chain connects TRBV15 to TRBJ2-5; 7 positions match TRBD2. V shed 8 bases and J 2 bases; nucleotides not matched to a gene: 2. The CDR3 runs 12 residues. CDR1 LNHNV and CDR2 YYDKDF come from the germline V gene (reference sequence). Written as DNA, the CDR3 is TGTGCCACCCTCGGGAGGCAAGAGACCCAGTACTTC. Its translation is CATLGRQETQYF.

The V call is TRBV5-6, the J call TRBJ1-1, with 8 bases that match TRBD1. V was clipped by 1 base and J by 1 base; unmatched bases: 3. The germline V gene encodes CDR1 SGHDT and CDR2 YYEEEE. The CDR3 runs 15 residues. DNA of the CDR3: TGTGCCAGCAGCTTGAGGGGACAGGAGAACACTGAAGCTTTCTTT. It translates to CASSLRGQENTEAFF. The complete variable domain, with remaining parts taken from reference TRBV5-6 and TRBJ1-1, reads DAGVTQSPTHLIKTRGQQVTLRCSPKSGHDTVSWYQQALGQGPQFIFQYYEEEERQRGNFPDRFSGHQFPNYSSELNVNALLLGDSALYLCASSLRGQENTEAFFGQGTRLTVV.

The chain combines TRBV5-6 with TRBJ1-2; TRBD1 matches at 8 bases. V lost 2 bases, J lost 4 bases, and 7 bases stayed unmatched. Germline values: CDR1 SGHDT, CDR2 YYEEEE. There are 15 residues in the CDR3. The CDR3 nucleotides are TGTGCCAGCAGCTTCCTTCAGGGGGCAGGCTATGGCTACACCTTC. Translated: CASSFLQGAGYGYTF.

V gene TRBV5-4 combines with J gene TRBJ2-3; 15 nucleotides match TRBD2. V dropped 4 bases and J dropped 2; count of bases not matched to a gene: 14. CDR1 is SGHNT and CDR2 is YYREEE in the germline V gene (reference sequence). This CDR3 is 20 amino acids long. CDR3 sequence: CASSPKRRTSGRAVTDTQYF. As DNA, the CDR3 is TGTGCCAGCAGCCCTAAGCGTAGGACTAGCGGGAGGGCCGTCACAGATACGCAGTATTTT. The complete variable domain, with remaining parts taken from reference TRBV5-4 and TRBJ2-3, reads ETGVTQSPTHLIKTRGQQVTLRCSSQSGHNTVSWYQQALGQGPQFIFQYYREEENGRGNFPPRFSGLQFPNYSSELNVNALELDDSALYLCASSPKRRTSGRAVTDTQYFGPGTRLTVL.

The chain has TRBV29-1 and TRBJ2-1; a weak D match, TRBD1 (5 bases). This CDR3 region has 22 residues. The germline gives CDR1 SQVTM, CDR2 ANQGSEA. V was clipped by 7 bases and J by 0 bases, with 37 bases between them. CDR3 sequence reads: CSAGPLVLSGPGEPFSYNEQFF. Here the CDR3 DNA reads TGCAGCGCTGGCCCTCTAGTGCTTTCAGGGCCCGGTGAACCTTTCTCCTACAATGAGCAGTTCTTC.

V usage is TRBV10-1 and J usage is TRBJ1-4; D uncertain. This CDR3 comprises 13 residues. V shed 4 bases and J shed 12 bases, with 15 bases lying between them. The germline V gene has CDR1 WNHNN and CDR2 SYGVQD (reference sequence). The CDR3 DNA is TGCGCCAGCAGTGGATGGGCCAACGGCGAACTGTTTTTT. Its protein product is CASSGWANGELFF.

This rearrangement joins TRBV7-8 to TRBJ2-1, with D perhaps assigned TRBD1 or TRBD2 (5 bases each). The CDR3 totals 12 residues. The V end was cut by 5 bases, the J end by 8 bases, with 10 bases between. Germline V CDR1 and CDR2: SGHVS, FQNEAQ. The CDR3 bases are TGTGCCAGCAGCCAGCAGGGAGATGAGCAGTTCTTC. As protein: CASSQQGDEQFF.

This clone has just a few counts. The chain has TRBV9 and TRBJ2-7, with 9 nucleotides matching TRBD2. Germline trimming cut 4 bases from V and 4 bases from J; bases unmatched to any gene: 6. Germline V gene sequence: CDR1 SGDLS, CDR2 YYNGEE. This CDR3 has 14 residues. Here the CDR3 reads CASSPLAGGYEQYF. DNA for the CDR3: TGTGCCAGCAGCCCCTTGGCGGGAGGGTACGAGCAGTACTTC.

CDR3 DNA sequence: TGTGCCAGCAGCTTACCGGGACTAGCGATGGTGGACATTCAGTACTTC. Translation gives CASSLPGLAMVDIQYF. This chain connects TRBV11-2 to TRBJ2-4, with 10 bases matching TRBD2. CDR1 and CDR2 from the germline V gene are SGHAT and FQNNGV. With V trimmed by 2 bases and J by 8 bases, 9 bases remained unmatched. This CDR3 has 16 amino acids.

V gene TRBV18 combines with J gene TRBJ1-1; 9 bases are a match to TRBD1. The CDR3 is 20 amino acids. V shed 0 bases and J 0 bases; nucleotides not matched to a gene: 14. Germline loops: CDR1 KGHSH, CDR2 LQKENI. CDR3 DNA: TGTGCCAGCTCACCACCTCACGGGACAGGGAAAGGCTTTATGAACACTGAAGCTTTCTTT. Its translation: CASSPPHGTGKGFMNTEAFF.